One T cell receptor (beta chain) is described in this entry. The data derive from a study of blood T cell repertoires in COVID-19. Per the original data handling: Reference gene primer amplification gave nucleated cell count estimates. Method: immunoSEQ multiplex PCR; TCRdb's copy keeps in-frame clones and lacks some. V, J and clone size are those of that table, while D and trimming were read from the DNA. The sample carries some 120,000 clones, approximately 88% recorded once. V shed 5 bases and J 1 base; nucleotides not matched to a gene: 4. CDR1 is LNHDA and CDR2 is SQIVND in the germline V gene (reference sequence). The CDR3 covers 15 residues.

This receptor was obtained from a woman in her seventies with acute or convalescent COVID-19. The chain is built from TRBV19 and TRBJ2-3, with 9 bases that match TRBD1. The material sequenced was peripheral blood. The CDR3 spells CASSPRDRGTDTQYF. CDR3 DNA sequence: TGTGCCAGTAGTCCCCGGGACAGGGGCACAGATACGCAGTATTTT.